The sequence of this T cell receptor (beta chain) was determined in a study of T cells in Graves' hyperthyroidism and ophthalmopathy. Overall study findings and caveats: The majority of expanded thyroid clonotypes above 0.001 also appeared in blood.

TCR beta CDR3 regions were amplified from RNA. The study used the HTBI primer set for a first-round RT-PCR of the TCR CDR3. TCRdb reanalysed the multiplex PCR reads using MiXCR and keeps one entry per CDR3 protein. The profile shows a few hundred thousand distinct CDR3 sequences, under 15% of them singletons. Those with hyperthyroidism were 18 to 65 years old, newly diagnosed, and ill for under 2 months. Patients with uncontrolled infections, other autoimmune diseases, pregnancy or lactation were excluded. Cells are PBMCs isolated from more than 8.5 ml of fresh blood. The junction had 3 bases not matched to a gene; V was cut back by 5 bases and J by 3 bases. The CDR3 covers 14 residues. Germline CDR1 DFQATT, CDR2 SNEGSKA (reference sequence). At least ten counts were recorded for this clonotype. Its antigen is still unknown.

The chain couples TRBV20-1 to TRBJ2-7, with 14 positions matching TRBD2. The material sequenced was blood. The clonotype was recovered from a woman in her 30s with Graves' hyperthyroidism. This CDR3 is CSAQGTSGSYEQYF. For the CDR3, the DNA is TGCAGTGCTCAGGGGACTAGCGGGAGCTACGAGCAGTACTTC.